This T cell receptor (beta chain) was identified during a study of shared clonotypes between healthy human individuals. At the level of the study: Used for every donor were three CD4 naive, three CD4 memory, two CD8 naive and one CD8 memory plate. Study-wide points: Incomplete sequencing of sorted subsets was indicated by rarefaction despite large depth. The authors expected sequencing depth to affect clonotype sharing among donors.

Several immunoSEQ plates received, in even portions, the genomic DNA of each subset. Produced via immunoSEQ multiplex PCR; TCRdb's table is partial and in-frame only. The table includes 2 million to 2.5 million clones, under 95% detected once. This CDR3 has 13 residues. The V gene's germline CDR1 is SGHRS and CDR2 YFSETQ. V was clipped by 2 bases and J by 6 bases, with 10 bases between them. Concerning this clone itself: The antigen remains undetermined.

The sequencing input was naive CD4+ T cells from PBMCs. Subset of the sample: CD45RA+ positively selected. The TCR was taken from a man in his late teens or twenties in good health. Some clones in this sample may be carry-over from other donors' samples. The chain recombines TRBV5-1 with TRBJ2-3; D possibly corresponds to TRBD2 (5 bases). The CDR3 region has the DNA TGCGCCAGCAGCTTAGGGAGCCTCGATACGCAGTATTTT. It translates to CASSLGSLDTQYF.